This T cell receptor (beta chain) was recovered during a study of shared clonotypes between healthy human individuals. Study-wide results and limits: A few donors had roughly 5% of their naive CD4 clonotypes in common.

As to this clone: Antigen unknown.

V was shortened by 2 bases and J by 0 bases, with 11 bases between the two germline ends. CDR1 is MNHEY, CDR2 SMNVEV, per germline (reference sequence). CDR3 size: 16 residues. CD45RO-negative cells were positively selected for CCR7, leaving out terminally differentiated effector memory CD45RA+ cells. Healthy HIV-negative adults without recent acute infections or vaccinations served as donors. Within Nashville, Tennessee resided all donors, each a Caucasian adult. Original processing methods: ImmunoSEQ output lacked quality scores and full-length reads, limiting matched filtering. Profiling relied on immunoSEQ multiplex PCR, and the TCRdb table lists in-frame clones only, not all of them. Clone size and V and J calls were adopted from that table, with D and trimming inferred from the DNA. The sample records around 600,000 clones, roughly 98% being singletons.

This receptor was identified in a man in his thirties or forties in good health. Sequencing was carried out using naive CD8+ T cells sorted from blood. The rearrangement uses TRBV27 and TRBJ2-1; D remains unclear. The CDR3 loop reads CASSLIRLSSYNEQFF. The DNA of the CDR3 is TGTGCCAGCAGTTTAATCCGACTTAGCTCCTACAATGAGCAGTTCTTC.